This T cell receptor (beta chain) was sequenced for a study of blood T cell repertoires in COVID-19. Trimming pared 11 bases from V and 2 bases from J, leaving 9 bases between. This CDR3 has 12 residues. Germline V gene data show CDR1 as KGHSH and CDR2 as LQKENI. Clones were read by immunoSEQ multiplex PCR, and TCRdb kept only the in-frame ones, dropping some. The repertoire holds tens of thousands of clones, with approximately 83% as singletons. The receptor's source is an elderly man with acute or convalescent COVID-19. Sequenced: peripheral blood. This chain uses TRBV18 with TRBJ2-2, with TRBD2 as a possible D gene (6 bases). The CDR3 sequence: CAGGVNTGELFF. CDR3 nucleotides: TGTGCCGGCGGGGTAAACACCGGGGAGCTGTTTTTT.